This record concerns one T cell receptor beta chain sequence. This CDR3 region has 13 residues. V was cut by 5 bases and J by 10 bases, with 15 bases left in between. Looked up from germline, CDR1 is MGHRA and CDR2 is YSYEKL. The data derive from a study of blood T cells in healthy people across ages. Using a J-beta primer mix together with a sample-barcoded 5' primer, a second PCR was run for roughly 7 to 11 cycles. TCRdb reprocessed the 5' RACE reads with MiXCR, giving one entry per CDR3 protein. The sample includes some 710,000 distinct CDR3 sequences, about 24% of them seen just once. The sequence came from a man in his 70s in good health. Material: blood. The J gene is TRBJ2-1, the V gene TRBV4-1; either TRBD1 or TRBD2 may fit D (5 bases each). This CDR3 is CASSEGSKAEQFF. The CDR3 DNA reads TGCGCCAGCAGCGAGGGGAGTAAGGCCGAGCAGTTCTTC.